These T cell receptor beta chains were read from a single sample in a study of T-cell memory formation after mild COVID-19. TCRdb reprocessed the 5' RACE reads via MiXCR and lists one record per CDR3 protein. In the table there are 120,000 to 150,000 distinct CDR3 sequences, roughly a fifth of which are singletons. The sequenced sample was PBMCs or a T cell subset sorted from them (not recorded which). The receptor source for this set is an adult woman who had mild COVID-19 (a few samples of this study predate the infection). Cell type and time point are not known. The CDR3 runs from the conserved cysteine through the conserved F or W. Each record gives: clone size, V gene, J gene, D gene, CDR3 DNA, CDR3 protein. D genes are given only for firm matches. Some rows have no size entry. The others give once, few or many, or a class for an expanded clone.

size: .; V: TRBV19; J: TRBJ1-5; D: TRBD1; DNA: TGTGCCAGTAGTATCCGAGACAGGGTGAATCAGCCCCAGCATTTT; CDR3: CASSIRDRVNQPQHF
size: .; V: TRBV5-1; J: TRBJ2-2; D: .; DNA: TGCGCCAGCAGCCCAGGAATGAACACCGTGGAGCTGTTTTTT; CDR3: CASSPGMNTVELFF
size: .; V: TRBV7-9; J: TRBJ2-6; D: .; DNA: TGTGCCAGCAGCGCCCGACAGGAGTCTGGGGCCAACGTCCTGACTTTC; CDR3: CASSARQESGANVLTF
size: .; V: TRBV7-3; J: TRBJ2-2; D: TRBD2; DNA: TGTGCCAGCAGCTTAACGGAGCGGGGCGGGGAGCTGTTTTTT; CDR3: CASSLTERGGELFF
size: few; V: TRBV7-9; J: TRBJ2-5; D: TRBD2; DNA: TGTGCCAGCAGGGACACTAGCGGGGGGTTCCAAGAGACCCAGTACTTC; CDR3: CASRDTSGGFQETQYF
size: few; V: TRBV5-5; J: TRBJ2-7; D: TRBD1; DNA: TGTGCCAGCAGGCGACAGGGGGCTGACCACGAGCAGTACTTC; CDR3: CASRRQGADHEQYF
size: few; V: TRBV7-8; J: TRBJ2-2; D: .; DNA: TGTGCCAGCAGCTTACTAGTCGGCCCGAACACCGGGGAGCTGTTTTTT; CDR3: CASSLLVGPNTGELFF
size: few; V: TRBV4-3; J: TRBJ1-1; D: .; DNA: TGCGCCAGCAGCCAGGGGCAAAGGGGGGTCCCTGAAGCTTTCTTT; CDR3: CASSQGQRGVPEAFF
size: .; V: TRBV15; J: TRBJ2-5; D: TRBD2; DNA: TGTGCCACCAGCAGAAATGGACTAGCGGGAGGGCCGGAGCAAGAGACCCAGTACTTC; CDR3: CATSRNGLAGGPEQETQYF
size: .; V: TRBV29-1; J: TRBJ2-4; D: .; DNA: TGCAGCGTTGAGCGGCCCGGTGGGAACATTCAGTACTTC; CDR3: CSVERPGGNIQYF
size: few; V: TRBV6-1; J: TRBJ1-1; D: .; DNA: TGTGCCAGCAGCTCCCAGGGGATGTTTGTCACTGAAGCTTTCTTT; CDR3: CASSSQGMFVTEAFF
size: .; V: TRBV5-1; J: TRBJ2-3; D: .; DNA: TGCGCCAGCAACCCCAGCGGCATAGCTACCACAGATACGCAGTATTTT; CDR3: CASNPSGIATTDTQYF
size: many; V: TRBV20-1; J: TRBJ2-2; D: TRBD2; DNA: TGCAGTGCTAGAGATCTAGCGGGAGGCGGGGAGCTGTTTTTT; CDR3: CSARDLAGGGELFF
size: .; V: TRBV5-1; J: TRBJ2-4; D: TRBD1; DNA: TGCGCCAGCAGCACTGGGACAGGCCTACTACCTGAAAACATTCAGTACTTC; CDR3: CASSTGTGLLPENIQYF
size: .; V: TRBV12-3/TRBV12-4; J: TRBJ1-5; D: TRBD1; DNA: TGTGCCAGCAGTTTAGCGTTACAGGGGATGAATCAGCCCCAGCATTTT; CDR3: CASSLALQGMNQPQHF
size: .; V: TRBV7-9; J: TRBJ1-5; D: .; DNA: TGTGCCAGCAGCTTATCGGGGGGGCCGAATCAGCCCCAGCATTTT; CDR3: CASSLSGGPNQPQHF
size: few; V: TRBV12-3/TRBV12-4; J: TRBJ2-3; D: TRBD2; DNA: TGTGCCAGCAGTTTCCTCCTAGCGGGTGTAATCACAGATACGCAGTATTTT; CDR3: CASSFLLAGVITDTQYF
size: few; V: TRBV7-9; J: TRBJ2-5; D: TRBD1; DNA: TGTGCCAGCGGGTCCGGGACAGTAGCGTCCCAGTACTTC; CDR3: CASGSGTVASQYF
size: .; V: TRBV11-2; J: TRBJ2-7; D: .; DNA: TGTGCCAGCAGCGTCGGCAGAGACTACGAGCAGTACTTC; CDR3: CASSVGRDYEQYF
size: .; V: TRBV7-9; J: TRBJ2-5; D: .; DNA: TGTGCCAGCAGCTTAGATATCGGGATACAAGAGACCCAGTACTTC; CDR3: CASSLDIGIQETQYF
size: few; V: TRBV9; J: TRBJ2-3; D: TRBD1; DNA: TGTGCCAGCAGCCCTGACTCTGGGACAGTTCGAGGAGATACGCAGTATTTT; CDR3: CASSPDSGTVRGDTQYF
size: .; V: TRBV12-3/TRBV12-4; J: TRBJ1-1; D: .; DNA: TGTGCCAGCATCCCAGTGGGAGAGAACACTGAAGCTTTCTTT; CDR3: CASIPVGENTEAFF
size: few; V: TRBV12-3/TRBV12-4; J: TRBJ2-1; D: TRBD2; DNA: TGTGCCAGCAGTCCCGGACTAGGCGGAATTTACAATGAGCAGTTCTTC; CDR3: CASSPGLGGIYNEQFF
size: .; V: TRBV29-1; J: TRBJ1-1; D: .; DNA: TGCAGCGTTGTCGCAAACACTGAAGCTTTCTTT; CDR3: CSVVANTEAFF
size: .; V: TRBV5-6; J: TRBJ1-2; D: .; DNA: TGTGCCAGCAGCTCGGGTCTTAACTATGGCTACACCTTC; CDR3: CASSSGLNYGYTF
size: few; V: TRBV7-8; J: TRBJ1-5; D: .; DNA: TGTGCCAGCAGCTTATATTCGACAGCACCTAATCAGCCCCAGCATTTT; CDR3: CASSLYSTAPNQPQHF
size: .; V: TRBV5-1; J: TRBJ2-1; D: TRBD2; DNA: TGCGCCAGCAGCTCCACCTGGACTAGCGGGGGGTACAATGAGCAGTTCTTC; CDR3: CASSSTWTSGGYNEQFF
size: .; V: TRBV12-3/TRBV12-4; J: TRBJ2-6; D: .; DNA: TGTGCCAGCAGTTTCCTAGGGTCGGGGGCCAACGTCCTGACTTTC; CDR3: CASSFLGSGANVLTF
size: few; V: TRBV12-3/TRBV12-4; J: TRBJ1-1; D: .; DNA: TGTGCCAGCACCCTCTGGCGAGGAACTGAAGCTTTCTTT; CDR3: CASTLWRGTEAFF
size: .; V: TRBV30; J: TRBJ1-1; D: TRBD1; DNA: TGTGCCTGTCAGGGGGGAGTCGGTGAAGCTTTCTTT; CDR3: CACQGGVGEAFF
size: .; V: TRBV12-3/TRBV12-4; J: TRBJ2-1; D: TRBD2; DNA: TGTGCCAGCAGTTTGGCGGGGGGGCCGCGTGAGCAGTTCTTC; CDR3: CASSLAGGPREQFF
size: few; V: TRBV15; J: TRBJ1-5; D: .; DNA: TGTGCCACCAGCAGAGATCCGGGAAGCAATCAGCCCCAGCATTTT; CDR3: CATSRDPGSNQPQHF
size: .; V: TRBV10-3; J: TRBJ2-7; D: .; DNA: TGTGCCATCGGCCCTGGCTACGGTGGCAACGAGCAGTACTTC; CDR3: CAIGPGYGGNEQYF
size: few; V: TRBV5-1; J: TRBJ1-5; D: TRBD1; DNA: TGCGCCAGCAGCTTGGGGCCACAGGGGGTGATGGATCAGCCCCAGCATTTT; CDR3: CASSLGPQGVMDQPQHF
size: .; V: TRBV15; J: TRBJ2-1; D: .; DNA: TGTGCCACCAGCAGCCCCAGGGGTTCCTACAATGAGCAGTTCTTC; CDR3: CATSSPRGSYNEQFF
size: .; V: TRBV18; J: TRBJ1-4; D: .; DNA: TGTGCCAGCTCACCTGCGGTAGGAGGCGAAGAAAAACTGTTTTTT; CDR3: CASSPAVGGEEKLFF
size: few; V: TRBV5-1; J: TRBJ1-1; D: .; DNA: TGCGCCAGCAGCTTGGAGTTAGGAATGAACACTGAAGCTTTCTTT; CDR3: CASSLELGMNTEAFF
size: few; V: TRBV12-3/TRBV12-4; J: TRBJ1-2; D: .; DNA: TGTGCCAGCAGAAGTTTCGGGAATGGCTACACCTTC; CDR3: CASRSFGNGYTF